The present TCR beta chain was sequenced within a study of OX40 agonist ivuxolimab in advanced cancers. The study in broad terms: Ivuxolimab, which targeted the costimulatory receptor OX40 (CD134), was an agonistic, fully human IgG2 monoclonal antibody. Intravenous ivuxolimab was administered to patients every 2 weeks at six dose levels: 0.01, 0.1, 0.3, 1.5, 3 and 10 mg/kg. Among the approximately 54 dose-escalation patients, 19 had hepatocellular carcinoma, about 15 melanoma, 9 renal cell carcinoma and 9 head and neck cancer. The dose-escalation cohort was 82.7% male with a mean age of approximately 60 years, ranging from about 20 to 80. Patients were allowed to have had prior anti-PD-1, anti-PD-L1 or anti-CTLA-4 therapy, and approximately 39% of the dose-escalation patients had been treated with checkpoint inhibitors. Partial responses occurred in three dose-escalation patients: two with cutaneous melanoma and one with hepatocellular carcinoma. Peripheral TCRbeta sequencing aimed to test whether ivuxolimab altered TCR sequence diversity and caused clonal T-cell expansion. The paper covers the monotherapy dose-escalation part of the phase I ivuxolimab trial, which included N of about 50 patients. On the study overall, not on this receptor specifically: The antigen specificity of the clonally expanded peripheral T cells was not determined. Partial responders in the 0.1-3.0 mg/kg groups had among the lowest normalized peripheral clonal expansion, especially among CD8+ T cells. At doses from 0.1 to 3.0 mg/kg, clonal expansion was seen in both CD4+ and CD8+ blood T cells between baseline and week 6. On average, CD8+ T cells showed more expanded clones than CD4+ T cells after ivuxolimab. Low levels of normalized T-cell clonal expansion were also shown by some nonresponding patients.

The CDR3 contains 13 residues, cysteine and phenylalanine counted. Solely the CDR3 DNA is kept, with 39 bases framed from the first base. For CDR1 and CDR2, the germline V gene lists LGHNT and FRNRAP. V is shortened by 6 bases, J by 1 base, and the region joining them spans 9 bases. The trial excluded patients who had a history of autoimmune disease or were on systemic immunosuppression. Peripheral blood for TCR sequencing was collected from all dose cohorts at baseline, on cycle 4 day 1, and on cycle 7 day 1. Samples were obtained from an open-label, multicenter, first-in-human phase I dose-escalation trial of ivuxolimab. The trial enrolled adults with locally advanced or metastatic head and neck squamous cell, hepatocellular, melanoma or renal cell carcinoma. CD4+ and CD8+ T cells were sorted separately from peripheral blood before TCR sequencing. To sequence the TCRbeta CDR3 region, genomic DNA was isolated from the sorted cells. TCRbeta CDR3 regions were sequenced using the immunoSEQ Assay. Here the immuneACCESS table is served through TCRdb, limited to in-frame sequences with V and J called. Missing clones are a known gap in these copies; in checked studies unresolved V genes cover under half, and the rest lacks a known reason. For this sample there are 40,000 to 45,000 clones; 75% to 90% appear just once. The leading ten clones occupy 4.5% to 5.5% of the sample.

On this clone: Its antigen is not yet known. No qualities accompany the bases; no much larger clone lies one base away.

The receptor was derived from an adult with an advanced solid tumor such as melanoma, head and neck, liver or kidney cancer. The sample was CD4+ or CD8+ T cells sorted from blood, taken in a trial of the OX40 agonist ivuxolimab. The chain was built from TRBV12-5 and TRBJ1-1; no D gene is confidently identified. The nucleotide sequence is TGTGCTAGTGGCATGACATGGAACACTGAAGCTTTCTTT. This is translated as CASGMTWNTEAFF.